The next 6 T cell receptor beta chains were all read from a single sample in a study of blood T cell repertoires in COVID-19. The data were produced by immunoSEQ multiplex PCR, yet TCRdb's version contains in-frame clones alone and is incomplete. The sample gives 120,000 or so clones, 88% of which show up once; around 7.3% is in the top ten. Sequenced sample: peripheral blood. The receptors come from a man between 50 and 59 years old with acute or convalescent COVID-19.

This chain uses TRBV5-1 with TRBJ2-5, with D perhaps TRBD1 (6 bases). The germline V gene has CDR1 SGHRS and CDR2 YFSETQ. The V end lost 3 bases, the J end lost 3 bases, and 12 bases lay between the germline ends. The CDR3 totals 14 residues. The CDR3 sequence is CASSSGRQEETQYF. DNA of the CDR3: TGCGCCAGCAGCTCTGGAAGACAGGAAGAGACCCAGTACTTC.

The chain combines TRBV7-2 with TRBJ2-5, with 15 bases lining up with TRBD2. This CDR3 has 17 amino acids. The J segment lost 7 bases and the V segment lost 0 bases, leaving 6 bases of the junction unmatched. CDR1 and CDR2 (germline): SGHTA, FQGNSA. This CDR3 is CASSLAGTSGRPGTQYF. CDR3 bases: TGTGCCAGCAGCTTAGCCGGGACTAGCGGGAGGCCGGGGACCCAGTACTTC.

This chain connects TRBV9 to TRBJ2-1; D is unclear. CDR1 is SGDLS, CDR2 YYNGEE, per germline. Deletions cut 4 bases from V and 4 bases from J, with 9 bases between. The CDR3 loop spans 13 amino acids. CDR3: CASSTNYYNEQFF. DNA for the CDR3: TGTGCCAGCAGCACCAACTATTACAATGAGCAGTTCTTC.

The rearrangement uses TRBV7-5 and TRBJ2-7; TRBD2 is taken as the D call from the table, unchecked against the DNA. TRBV7-5 is a documented pseudogene. The CDR3 covers 14 residues. CDR3 DNA: TGTGCCAGAAGCTTTGGGAGGACAAACTACGAGCAGTACTTC. As protein: CARSFGRTNYEQYF.

This chain joins TRBV6-5 and TRBJ2-7, with D tentatively TRBD2 (6 bases). The ends were cut back, 10 bases at V and 0 bases at J, with 13 bases in the middle. This CDR3 contains 13 residues. Germline loops: CDR1 MNHEY, CDR2 SVGAGI. This CDR3 reads CATRTGGSYEQYF. CDR3 nucleotide sequence: TGTGCCACCCGGACCGGGGGCTCCTACGAGCAGTACTTC.

V is TRBV19 and J is TRBJ1-3; 11 nucleotides match TRBD1. This CDR3 has 15 amino acids. Germline CDR1 LNHDA, CDR2 SQIVND (reference sequence). V was pared by 7 bases and J by 8 bases, with 10 bases of the junction left unmatched. The CDR3 loop is CASTDRTGGADTIYF. The CDR3 nucleotides read TGTGCCAGTACAGACCGGACAGGGGGCGCGGACACCATATATTTT.